This TCR beta chain is drawn from a study of shared clonotypes between healthy human individuals. Several immunoSEQ plates received, in even portions, the genomic DNA of each subset. Some 32,000 T cell genomes, or 300 ng DNA, went into replicate PCRs of unsorted PBMC. Ten immunoSEQ deep assay plates served to sequence unsorted PBMC DNA. Using immunoSEQ multiplex PCR, the repertoire was profiled, and TCRdb retains in-frame clones only, with some absent. The sample contains approximately 500,000 clones, about 85% of which appear only once. The CDR3 is 15 amino acids. Germline values: CDR1 WNHNN, CDR2 SYGVQD (reference sequence). The J segment lost 6 bases and the V segment lost 3 bases, leaving 6 bases of the junction unmatched. HIV-negative, healthy adults without recent acute infections or vaccinations were the donors.

This rearrangement joins TRBV10-1 to TRBJ2-3; TRBD2 agrees at 10 bases. This clonotype was sampled from a woman between 35 and 50 years old in good health. Some clones in this sample may be carry-over from other donors' samples. The sequenced sample was PBMCs. This CDR3 reads CASSERAGGPDTQYF. In DNA form, the CDR3 reads TGCGCCAGCAGTGAAAGAGCGGGAGGGCCGGATACGCAGTATTTT.